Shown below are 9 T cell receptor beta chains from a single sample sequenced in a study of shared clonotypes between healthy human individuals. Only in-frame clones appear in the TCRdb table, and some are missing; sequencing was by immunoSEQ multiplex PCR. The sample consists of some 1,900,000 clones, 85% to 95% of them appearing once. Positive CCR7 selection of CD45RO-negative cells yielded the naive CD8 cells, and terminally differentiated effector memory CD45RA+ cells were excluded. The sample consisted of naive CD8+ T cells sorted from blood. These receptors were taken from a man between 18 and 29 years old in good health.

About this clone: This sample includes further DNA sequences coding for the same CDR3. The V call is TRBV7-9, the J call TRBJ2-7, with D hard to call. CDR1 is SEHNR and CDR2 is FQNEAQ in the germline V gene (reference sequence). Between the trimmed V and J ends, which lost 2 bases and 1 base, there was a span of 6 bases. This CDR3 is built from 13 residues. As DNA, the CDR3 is TGTGCCAGCAGCTTAACAACTTCCTACGAGCAGTACTTC. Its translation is CASSLTTSYEQYF. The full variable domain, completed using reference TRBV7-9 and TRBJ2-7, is DTGVSQNPRHKITKRGQNVTFRCDPISEHNRLYWYRQTLGQGPEFLTYFQNEAQLEKSRLLSDRFSAERPKGSFSTLEIQRTEQGDSAMYLCASSLTTSYEQYFGPGTRLTVT.

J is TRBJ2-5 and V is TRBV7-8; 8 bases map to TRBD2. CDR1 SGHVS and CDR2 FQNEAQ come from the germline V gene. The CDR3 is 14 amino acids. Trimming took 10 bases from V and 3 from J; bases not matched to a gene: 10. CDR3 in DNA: TGTGCCACCCCAGGGCATAGCGGGGAAGAGACCCAGTACTTC. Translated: CATPGHSGEETQYF. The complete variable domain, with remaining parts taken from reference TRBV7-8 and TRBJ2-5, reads GAGVSQSPRYKVAKRGQDVALRCDPISGHVSLFWYQQALGQGPEFLTYFQNEAQLDKSGLPSDRFFAERPEGSVSTLKIQRTQQEDSAVYLCATPGHSGEETQYFGPGTRLLVL.

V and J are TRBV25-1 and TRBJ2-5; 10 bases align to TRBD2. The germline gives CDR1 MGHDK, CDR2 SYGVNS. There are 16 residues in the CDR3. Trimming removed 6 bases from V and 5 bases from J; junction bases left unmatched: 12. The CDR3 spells CASSRSSGGTTETQYF. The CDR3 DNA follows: TGTGCCAGCAGCCGAAGTAGCGGGGGGACTACCGAGACCCAGTACTTC.

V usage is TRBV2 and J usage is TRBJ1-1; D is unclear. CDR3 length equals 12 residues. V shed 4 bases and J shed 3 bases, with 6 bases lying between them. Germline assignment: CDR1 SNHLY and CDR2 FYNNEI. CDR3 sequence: CASSAQDTEAFF. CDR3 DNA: TGTGCCAGCAGTGCTCAGGACACTGAAGCTTTCTTT.

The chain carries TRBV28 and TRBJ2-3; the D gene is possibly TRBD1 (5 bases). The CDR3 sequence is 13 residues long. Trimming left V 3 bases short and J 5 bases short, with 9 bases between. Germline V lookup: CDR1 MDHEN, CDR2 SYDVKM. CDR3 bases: TGTGCCAGCAGTTTTTCCAGGGAAGATACGCAGTATTTT. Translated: CASSFSREDTQYF.

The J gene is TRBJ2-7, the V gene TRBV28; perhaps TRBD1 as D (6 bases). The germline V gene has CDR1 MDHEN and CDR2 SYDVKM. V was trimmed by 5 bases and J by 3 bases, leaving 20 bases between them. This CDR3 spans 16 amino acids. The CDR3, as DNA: TGTGCCAGCAGTCCCCTGGACAGCCTTCAATTCTACGAGCAGTACTTC. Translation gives CASSPLDSLQFYEQYF. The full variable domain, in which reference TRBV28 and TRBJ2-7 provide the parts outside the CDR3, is DVKVTQSSRYLVKRTGEKVFLECVQDMDHENMFWYRQDPGLGLRLIYFSYDVKMKEKGDIPEGYSVSREKKERFSLILESASTNQTSMYLCASSPLDSLQFYEQYFGPGTRLTVT.

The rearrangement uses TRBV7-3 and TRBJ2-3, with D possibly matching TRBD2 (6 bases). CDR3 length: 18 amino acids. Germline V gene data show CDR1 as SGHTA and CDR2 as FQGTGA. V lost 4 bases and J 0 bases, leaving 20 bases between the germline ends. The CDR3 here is CASSSRVVEGTSTDTQYF. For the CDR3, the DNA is TGTGCCAGCAGCTCCCGTGTTGTCGAGGGGACTAGCACAGATACGCAGTATTTT.

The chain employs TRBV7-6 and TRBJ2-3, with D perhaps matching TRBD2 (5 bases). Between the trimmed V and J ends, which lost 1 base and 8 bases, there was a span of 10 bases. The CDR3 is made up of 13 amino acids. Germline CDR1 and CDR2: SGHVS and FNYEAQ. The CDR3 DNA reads TGTGCCAGCAGCTTAGAGGGTGCGGGTACGCAGTATTTT. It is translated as CASSLEGAGTQYF.

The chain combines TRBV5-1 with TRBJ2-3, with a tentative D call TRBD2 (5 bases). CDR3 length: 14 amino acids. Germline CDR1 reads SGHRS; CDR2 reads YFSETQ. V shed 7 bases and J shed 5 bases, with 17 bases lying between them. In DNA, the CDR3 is TGCGCCAGCCATGGGAGAGGGTTAGGAGATACGCAGTATTTT. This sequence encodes CASHGRGLGDTQYF.